These 30 T cell receptor beta chains share one sample of origin, sequenced in a study of blood T cell repertoires in COVID-19. The repertoire was sequenced with immunoSEQ multiplex PCR; TCRdb's copy has only in-frame clones and lacks some. This table holds about 250,000 clones, about nine tenths found once. The source material was PBMCs or T cells enriched from blood (not recorded which). These TCRs come from a woman aged 45-65 years who had recovered from COVID-19.

The V gene is TRBV7-9, the J gene TRBJ2-7, with a tentative D call TRBD1 (6 bases). This CDR3 is 14 amino acids long. The V gene's germline CDR1 is SEHNR and CDR2 FQNEAQ (reference sequence). The V end was cut by 4 bases, the J end by 2 bases, with 12 bases between. CDR3 nucleotide sequence: TGTGCCAGCAGCTCGCCGGACAGAACCTACGAGCAGTACTTC. This sequence encodes CASSSPDRTYEQYF.

The V gene is TRBV18, the J gene TRBJ1-1, with TRBD1 as a possible D gene (5 bases). The CDR3 is 14 amino acids. V dropped 3 bases and J dropped 6 bases, with 14 bases sitting between them. Germline V CDR1 and CDR2: KGHSH, LQKENI. The chain's CDR3 is CASSPMTVNAEAFF. The CDR3 DNA is TGTGCCAGCTCACCGATGACAGTCAACGCTGAAGCTTTCTTT.

The CDR3 loop is CASSPLQDSTNEKLFF. Here the CDR3 DNA reads TGTGCCAGCAGCCCCCTTCAAGACTCAACTAATGAAAAACTGTTTTTT. This chain joins TRBV4-2 and TRBJ1-4; D gene uncertain. Germline CDR1 and CDR2: LGHNA and YNFKEQ. Trimming removed 4 bases at V and 0 bases at J, with 12 bases between. The CDR3 length is 16 residues.

The CDR3 protein is CASSPPGLAGVRNTDTQYF. The CDR3 nucleotides are TGTGCCAGCAGCCCCCCGGGACTAGCGGGAGTTCGGAACACAGATACGCAGTATTTT. This chain connects TRBV28 to TRBJ2-3; TRBD2 aligns across 14 bases. The CDR3 extends over 19 amino acids. The ends lost 6 bases at V and 2 bases at J; junction bases unmatched: 13. The germline V gene encodes CDR1 MDHEN and CDR2 SYDVKM.

The chain is built from TRBV5-1 and TRBJ1-1; 8 nucleotides agree with TRBD1. After removal of 7 bases from V and 5 bases from J, the junction contained 10 bases not matched to a gene. CDR1 SGHRS and CDR2 YFSETQ come from the germline V gene. This CDR3 has 14 amino acids. Written as DNA, the CDR3 is TGCGCCAGCGGATACCAGGGGGCTGGTACTGAAGCTTTCTTT. Protein: CASGYQGAGTEAFF.

This chain links TRBV27 with TRBJ2-5, with 11 bases that match TRBD2. J lost 6 bases, V lost 5 bases, and 14 bases had no gene match. This CDR3 region has 17 residues. Germline CDR1 and CDR2: MNHEY and SMNVEV (reference sequence). The CDR3: CASSPSPTSGIPQTQYF. The CDR3 DNA is TGTGCCAGCAGTCCCTCACCGACTAGCGGGATCCCTCAGACCCAGTACTTC.

The V call is TRBV28, the J call TRBJ2-7, with 7 positions matching TRBD1. The CDR3 has 14 amino acids. V trimming: 5 bases; J trimming: 6 bases; junction bases outside the gene matches: 10. The germline V gene has CDR1 MDHEN and CDR2 SYDVKM. DNA of the CDR3: TGTGCCAGCAGTCCACCGGACAGGTCGAGCGAGCAGTACTTC. Amino acid sequence: CASSPPDRSSEQYF.

The V call is TRBV6-1, the J call TRBJ1-2, with D tentatively TRBD1 (6 bases). The V gene lost 0 bases and the J gene lost 7 bases, with 18 bases spanning the gap. Germline CDR1 and CDR2: MNHNS and SASEGT. The CDR3 runs to 16 residues. The CDR3: CASSEARSRQGFGYTF. DNA for the CDR3: TGTGCCAGCAGTGAAGCGCGGTCGCGGCAGGGGTTTGGCTACACCTTC.

The chain is built from TRBV21-1 and TRBJ1-4; the tabulated D call, TRBD1, remains unverified against the DNA. TRBV21-1 is labeled a pseudogene. This CDR3 comprises 12 residues. Here the CDR3 reads CASSKATGRLFF. Here the CDR3 DNA reads TGTGCCAGCAGCAAAGCGACAGGGAGACTGTTTTTT.

The chain combines TRBV4-3 with TRBJ1-2; TRBD1 agrees at 7 bases. V gave up 1 base and J gave up 8 bases; unmatched junction bases: 10. Per germline, CDR1 LGHNA and CDR2 YSLEER. This CDR3 has 15 residues. The CDR3 protein is CASSQVNRGLGGYTF. The CDR3 DNA reads as TGCGCCAGCAGCCAAGTCAACAGGGGATTAGGAGGCTACACCTTC.

The rearrangement joins TRBV6-5 to TRBJ2-7, with a tentative D call TRBD1 (5 bases). This CDR3 is 13 amino acids long. CDR1 is MNHEY, CDR2 SVGAGI, per germline. V shed 7 bases and J shed 6 bases, with 16 bases lying between them. The CDR3 DNA follows: TGTGCCAGCACCTCCCCACAGGTTAGCGAGCAGTACTTC. This encodes CASTSPQVSEQYF.

The chain is built from TRBV6-1 and TRBJ1-4; TRBD1 is a possible D gene (5 bases). The CDR3 sequence is 15 residues long. Germline CDR1 reads MNHNS; CDR2 reads SASEGT. With 1 base removed from V and 5 bases from J, the gap between germline ends came to 11 bases. Here the CDR3 reads CASSEGWGGNEKLFF. The CDR3 DNA reads TGTGCCAGCAGTGAAGGATGGGGGGGAAATGAAAAACTGTTTTTT.

J is TRBJ1-2 and V is TRBV28, with 8 nucleotides matching TRBD1. The germline V gene encodes CDR1 MDHEN and CDR2 SYDVKM. The CDR3 covers 15 residues. With V trimmed by 6 bases and J by 7 bases, 13 bases remained unmatched. The CDR3 nucleotides are TGTGCCAGCAGACTACCCTCAACAGGGGGATCTGGCTACACCTTC. This translates into CASRLPSTGGSGYTF.

The V call is TRBV5-1, the J call TRBJ1-1; 8 nucleotides line up with TRBD1. With V trimmed by 0 bases and J by 3 bases, 16 bases remained unmatched. Germline lookup yields CDR1 SGHRS and CDR2 YFSETQ. The CDR3 loop spans 19 amino acids. CDR3 amino acids: CASSLGGRPGGAGYTEAFF. In DNA form, the CDR3 reads TGCGCCAGCAGCTTGGGGGGCCGCCCAGGGGGCGCGGGGTACACTGAAGCTTTCTTT.

This chain joins TRBV6-4 and TRBJ1-2, with D unclear. V was cut by 2 bases and J by 8 bases, with 18 bases left in between. CDR1 and CDR2 from the germline V gene are MRHNA and SNTAGT. This CDR3 spans 15 amino acids. The CDR3 DNA sequence: TGTGCCAGCAGTGACGGTCGGACTCTCAACCGCGGCTACACCTTC. The encoded protein is CASSDGRTLNRGYTF.

This chain joins TRBV5-6 and TRBJ2-5, with a tentative D call TRBD2 (6 bases). The CDR3 has 14 amino acids. Germline V gene lookup returns CDR1 SGHDT and CDR2 YYEEEE. Trimming stripped 4 bases from V and 2 bases from J, with 12 bases between. The CDR3, as DNA: TGTGCCAGCAGCGCCCGACTAGATCAAGAGACCCAGTACTTC. Translated: CASSARLDQETQYF.

The V and J genes are TRBV18 and TRBJ1-1, with D maybe TRBD1 (6 bases). From germline, CDR1 is KGHSH and CDR2 LQKENI. The CDR3 has 15 residues. Deletions cut 0 bases from V and 4 bases from J, with 12 bases between. The CDR3 DNA reads TGTGCCAGCTCACCACCGAACAGGGTGGGCACTGAAGCTTTCTTT. Translation gives CASSPPNRVGTEAFF.

The gene calls are TRBV6-4 and TRBJ1-6, with TRBD1 matching over 8 bases. CDR1 and CDR2 from the germline V gene are MRHNA and SNTAGT. The CDR3 is made up of 14 amino acids. V was pared by 6 bases and J by 7 bases, with 5 bases of the junction left unmatched. Here the CDR3 reads CASSEQGGNSPLHF. CDR3 coding DNA: TGTGCCAGCAGCGAACAGGGGGGGAATTCACCCCTCCACTTT.

V usage is TRBV7-2 and J usage is TRBJ2-1, with TRBD1 identical over 8 bases. The CDR3 is 12 amino acids. The trim removed 5 bases at V and 8 bases at J, leaving 2 bases unmatched. Germline V gene sequence: CDR1 SGHTA, CDR2 FQGNSA. CDR3 in DNA: TGTGCCAGCAGCAAACAGGGGGATGAGCAGTTCTTC. Protein: CASSKQGDEQFF. Combining the CDR3 with reference TRBV7-2 and TRBJ2-1 gives the whole variable domain GAGVSQSPSNKVTEKGKDVELRCDPISGHTALYWYRQSLGQGLEFLIYFQGNSAPDKSGLPSDRFSAERTGGSVSTLTIQRTQQEDSAVYLCASSKQGDEQFFGPGTRLTVL.

The J gene is TRBJ1-1, the V gene TRBV19, with no clear D. This CDR3 has 12 amino acids. Between the trimmed V and J ends, which lost 4 bases and 3 bases, there was a span of 6 bases. Germline values: CDR1 LNHDA, CDR2 SQIVND (reference sequence). Here the CDR3 DNA reads TGTGCCAGTAGTAACCGGGACACTGAAGCTTTCTTT. This translates into CASSNRDTEAFF.

The chain links TRBV27 to TRBJ1-5; D is undetermined. Trimming removed 1 base at V and 6 bases at J, with 7 bases between. CDR1 is MNHEY and CDR2 is SMNVEV in the germline V gene (reference sequence). The CDR3 runs 13 residues. CDR3 residues: CASSLWAGQPQHF. The CDR3 nucleotides read TGTGCCAGCAGTTTATGGGCAGGTCAGCCCCAGCATTTT.

This clone occurred a few times. The V and J genes are TRBV3-1 (or the pseudogene TRBV3-2) and TRBJ2-1; the D is unclear. The ends were cut back, 1 base at V and 9 bases at J, with 4 bases in the middle. There are 11 residues in the CDR3. Germline-derived CDR1 and CDR2 are LGHDT and YNNKEL (reference sequence). CDR3 amino acids: CASSQAREQFF. As DNA, the CDR3 is TGTGCCAGCAGCCAAGCCCGTGAGCAGTTCTTC.

This clone was recorded once. The chain links TRBV24-1 to TRBJ1-2; possibly TRBD1 for D (5 bases). Deletions cut 2 bases from V and 6 bases from J, with 12 bases between. From germline, CDR1 is KGHDR and CDR2 SFDVKD. CDR3 length: 14 amino acids. CDR3 amino acids: CATSDSGRAHGYTF. CDR3 DNA: TGTGCCACCAGTGATTCGGGCAGGGCCCATGGCTACACCTTC.

The chain is built from TRBV27 and TRBJ1-2, with a weak D call TRBD1 (5 bases). Germline V lookup: CDR1 MNHEY, CDR2 SMNVEV (reference sequence). With 0 bases removed from V and 1 base from J, the gap between germline ends came to 9 bases. The CDR3 extends over 15 amino acids. CDR3 loop: CASSLSGGFNYGYTF. The CDR3 DNA reads TGTGCCAGCAGTTTATCGGGGGGTTTTAACTATGGCTACACCTTC.

This clone appeared once. This chain connects TRBV11-2 to TRBJ2-4; D ambiguous. From germline, CDR1 is SGHAT and CDR2 FQNNGV. The CDR3 contains 15 residues. V was shortened by 4 bases and J by 1 base, with 11 bases between the two germline ends. The CDR3 sequence is CASSSPSAAKNIQYF. CDR3 DNA sequence: TGTGCCAGCAGCTCCCCTAGTGCTGCCAAAAACATTCAGTACTTC.

The chain recombines TRBV20-1 with TRBJ2-3; 7 positions match TRBD2. The CDR3 runs 12 residues. The trim removed 3 bases at V and 4 bases at J, leaving 1 base unmatched. CDR1 DFQATT and CDR2 SNEGSKA come from the germline V gene (reference sequence). This CDR3 is CSASGGADTQYF. The CDR3 region has the DNA TGCAGTGCTAGTGGGGGGGCAGATACGCAGTATTTT.

This rearrangement joins TRBV11-2 to TRBJ2-7; 8 positions agree with TRBD2. CDR3 size: 17 residues. J was trimmed by 0 bases and V by 3 bases; bases with no gene match: 10. Germline CDR1 reads SGHAT; CDR2 reads FQNNGV. DNA for the CDR3: TGTGCCAGCAGCTTTGGTAGTAGCGGGATCAGCTCCTACGAGCAGTACTTC. Its protein is CASSFGSSGISSYEQYF.

The chain combines TRBV6-2 or TRBV6-3 with TRBJ1-6, with D possibly being TRBD1 (5 bases). The CDR3 length is 18 residues. Trimming shortened V by 0 bases and J by 8 bases, and 20 bases separated the two germline ends. Germline loops: CDR1 MNHEY, CDR2 SVGEGT. The CDR3 DNA reads as TGTGCCAGCAGTTACTCGATATCAGCTGACAGCCTCTATTCACCCCTCCACTTT. Residues: CASSYSISADSLYSPLHF.

The V gene is TRBV21-1, the J gene TRBJ1-2; the D call TRBD1 from the table was never checked on the DNA. TRBV21-1 is a known pseudogene. The CDR3 has 17 amino acids. The CDR3 protein is CASSATGGARPFYGYTF. The CDR3 DNA sequence: TGTGCCAGCAGCGCGACAGGGGGAGCAAGGCCCTTCTATGGCTACACCTTC.

The CDR3 reads CASSEEVTNTEAFF. As DNA, the CDR3 is TGTGCCAGCAGTGAAGAGGTTACCAACACTGAAGCTTTCTTT. V is TRBV25-1 and J is TRBJ1-1; unclear D gene. This CDR3 has 14 residues. The germline CDR1 and CDR2 sequences are MGHDK and SYGVNS. V lost 2 bases, J lost 2 bases, and 9 bases lay in between.